A single sample gave rise to the 27 T cell receptor beta chains below, sequenced in a study of tissue T cells after allogeneic stem cell transplantation. Assay used: immunoSEQ multiplex PCR; TCRdb lists only in-frame clones, some missing. The table records about 22,000 clones, roughly two thirds of them present only once. Sequencing was performed on spleen. These receptors originate from a female BALB/c mouse in good health. MHC haplotype of the strain: H2-d.

A note on this clone: Any gene name here is a mouse gene name. Sequencing ends 1 residue short of the CDR3 end; the germline J gene provides the rest. The chain joins TRBV13-3 to TRBJ2-5, with D hard to call. Deletions cut 2 bases from V and 3 bases from J, with 7 bases between. The CDR3 extends over 13 amino acids. Germline values: CDR1 NNHDY, CDR2 SYVADS. The part of the CDR3 DNA that was read is TGTGCCAGCAGTGAACGGTTACAAGACACCCAGTAC. Its protein product is CASSERLQDTQY. The full CDR3 sequence reads CASSERLQDTQYF.

This clone was counted between two and nine times. Gene names and germline match the mouse. With the read ending 1 residue before the CDR3 end, the germline J gene is used to fill in that end. This chain joins TRBV4 and TRBJ1-4; 9 bases fit TRBD1. With 3 bases clipped from V and 6 bases from J, the junction kept 2 bases outside the gene matches. Germline V CDR1 and CDR2: LGHDT, YNNKQL (reference sequence). The CDR3 contains 14 residues. Partial CDR3 DNA: TGTGCCAGCAGCTATAGGACAGGGGACGAAAGATTATTT. This gives the protein CASSYRTGDERLF. The entire CDR3 protein reads CASSYRTGDERLFF.

About this clone itself: Gene names are mouse gene names. Read sequence stops 1 residue before the CDR3 end, and the germline J gene provides the missing end. J is TRBJ2-1 and V is TRBV1; TRBD2 aligns across 7 bases. Germline loops: CDR1 NSQYPW, CDR2 LRSPGD (reference sequence). This CDR3 has 16 residues. Trimming at V came to 0 bases and at J to 7 bases, leaving 9 bases not matched to a gene. The sequenced CDR3 bases are TGCACCTGCAGTGCAGATTTGGGGGGTGCGAGGGCTGAGCAGTTC. This translates into CTCSADLGGARAEQF. The CDR3 in full is CTCSADLGGARAEQFF.

Details on this clone: Mouse names are used for the genes. The CDR3 end lies 1 residue beyond the end of the read and is filled in from the germline J gene. V is TRBV17 and J is TRBJ2-4; 9 positions agree with TRBD2. CDR3 size: 13 residues. With V trimmed by 3 bases and J by 7 bases, 2 bases remained unmatched. Germline-derived CDR1 and CDR2 are MNHDT and YYDKIL. CDR3 loop: CASSRPGGDTLYF. The part of the CDR3 DNA that was read is TGTGCTAGCAGTAGGCCTGGGGGGGACACCTTGTAC.

As for this clone: Genes here carry mouse names. The CDR3 is cut off 1 residue early in the read; its end comes from the germline J gene. The chain recombines TRBV19 with TRBJ1-4, with 9 bases fitting TRBD1. The junction had 0 bases not matched to a gene; V was cut back by 3 bases and J by 0 bases. CDR3 length equals 15 residues. Germline assignment: CDR1 FNHDT and CDR2 SITEND (reference sequence). The sequenced CDR3 bases are TGTGCCAGCAGTAGGACAGGGGTTTCCAACGAAAGATTATTT. This sequence encodes CASSRTGVSNERLF. The CDR3, in full, reads CASSRTGVSNERLFF. The complete variable domain, with remaining parts taken from reference TRBV19 and TRBJ1-4, reads GGIITQTPKFLIGQEGQKLTLKCQQNFNHDTMYWYRQDSGKGLRLIYYSITENDLQKGDLSEGYDASREKKSSFSLTVTSAQKNEMAVFLCASSRTGVSNERLFFGHGTKLSVL.

This clone has only a few counts. Gene and germline names: mouse. Read coverage stops 1 residue before the CDR3 terminus; the germline J gene supplies the remainder. The rearrangement links TRBV16 to TRBJ2-7; D possibly corresponds to TRBD1 (6 bases). V lost 5 bases and J lost 4, with 9 bases in between. There are 12 residues in the CDR3. Germline V gene data show CDR1 as SGHSA and CDR2 as FRNQAP. The CDR3 is CASSPDRYEQYF. Incomplete CDR3 DNA: TGTGCAAGCAGCCCGGACAGATATGAACAGTAC.

This clone appeared once. Gene names denote mouse genes. The read finishes 1 residue shy of the CDR3 end, and the germline J gene is used to complete it. The chain is built from TRBV13-2 and TRBJ2-3; D is possibly TRBD2 (6 bases). The CDR3 runs 13 residues. V was pared by 3 bases and J by 2 bases, with 7 bases between. Germline CDR1 NNHNN, CDR2 SYGAGS (reference sequence). The CDR3 here is CASGAGVAETLYF. The CDR3 DNA, read in part, is TGTGCCAGCGGTGCTGGGGTTGCAGAAACGCTGTAT.

Regarding this clone: Gene names follow the mouse nomenclature. The sequence runs out 1 residue before the end of the CDR3; the remainder is reconstructed from the germline J gene. The J gene is TRBJ2-2, the V gene TRBV14, with D uncertain. The CDR3 loop spans 13 amino acids. The V end lost 1 base, the J end lost 7 bases, and 8 bases lay between the germline ends. Germline CDR1 is SGHDT and CDR2 is FRDEAV. CDR3 protein: CASSFGENGQLYF. The covered CDR3 bases are TGTGCCAGCAGTTTCGGGGAGAACGGGCAGCTCTAC.

To note about this clone: Here the gene names and germline are mouse. The CDR3 is cut off 1 residue early in the read; its end comes from the germline J gene. The chain joins TRBV13-3 to TRBJ1-4, with 9 bases lining up with TRBD1. The V gene's germline CDR1 is NNHDY and CDR2 SYVADS. This CDR3 is built from 13 residues. The junction had 2 bases not matched to a gene; V was cut back by 9 bases and J by 2 bases. The covered CDR3 bases are TGTGCCACAGGGACAGGGTCCAACGAAAGATTATTT. As protein: CATGTGSNERLF. The full CDR3 sequence reads CATGTGSNERLFF.

On this clone itself: Gene names refer to mouse genes. The read ends 1 residue shy of where the CDR3 ends; the end is completed using the germline J gene. This rearrangement joins TRBV13-3 to TRBJ1-3; D is unclear. Trimming pared 0 bases from V and 0 bases from J, leaving 7 bases between. Germline values: CDR1 NNHDY, CDR2 SYVADS. CDR3 size: 15 residues. Incomplete CDR3 DNA: TGTGCCAGCAGTGATGAACAAAATTCTGGAAATACGCTCTAT. It translates to CASSDEQNSGNTLY. The whole CDR3 region reads CASSDEQNSGNTLYF.

Remarks on this clone: Gene names refer to mouse genes. Coverage ceases 1 residue before the CDR3 finishes, and the germline J gene fills in the end. The V gene is TRBV2, the J gene TRBJ1-3; perhaps TRBD1 as D (5 bases). The CDR3 runs to 14 residues. Trimming left V 3 bases short and J 0 bases short, with 6 bases between. CDR1 and CDR2 (germline): LGHNA, YSYQKL. The CDR3 sequence is CASSQTDSGNTLYF. The DNA read from the CDR3 is TGTGCCAGCAGCCAGACAGATTCTGGAAATACGCTCTAT.

Worth noting for this clone: Gene and germline names: mouse. The CDR3 end falls 1 residue outside the read, so it is completed with the germline J gene. The rearrangement joins TRBV13-2 to TRBJ2-5; the D is unclear. The CDR3 has 14 residues. The germline V and J ends were trimmed by 0 bases and 1 base, with 6 bases remaining between them. Looked up from germline, CDR1 is NNHNN and CDR2 is SYGAGS (reference sequence). The CDR3 sequence is CASGDVVYQDTQYF. CDR3 DNA, as far as it was read: TGTGCCAGCGGTGATGTGGTTTACCAAGACACCCAGTAC.

On this clone: The genes are named according to mouse. The CDR3 end falls 1 residue outside the read, so it is completed with the germline J gene. V is TRBV29 and J is TRBJ2-4; no definite D call. Germline V gives CDR1 MSHET, CDR2 SYDVDS. V lost 0 bases and J 1 base, leaving 8 bases between the germline ends. This CDR3 is 15 amino acids long. The part of the CDR3 DNA that was read is TGTGCTAGCAGTTTATCGAAGGGTGGTCAAAACACCTTGTAC. This encodes CASSLSKGGQNTLY. The complete CDR3 protein is CASSLSKGGQNTLYF. Full variable domain (outside the CDR3, taken from reference TRBV29 and TRBJ2-4): DMKVTQMPRYLIKRMGENVLLECGQDMSHETMYWYRQDPGLGLQLIYISYDVDSNSEGDIPKGYRVSRKKREHFSLILDSAKTNQTSVYFCASSLSKGGQNTLYFGAGTRLSVL.

A note on this clone: All gene names here are mouse names. With the read ending 1 residue before the CDR3 end, the germline J gene is used to fill in that end. The V and J genes are TRBV31 and TRBJ2-1; 11 nucleotides line up with TRBD2. With V trimmed by 3 bases and J by 4 bases, 5 bases remained unmatched. This CDR3 has 15 residues. In germline, CDR1 is GKSSPN, CDR2 SITVG. The CDR3 sequence is CAWSRGLGGYAEQFF. The covered CDR3 bases are TGTGCCTGGAGCCGCGGACTGGGGGGATATGCTGAGCAGTTC.

Regarding this clone: Each gene name is a mouse one. The read terminates 1 residue ahead of where the CDR3 ends, so the germline J gene completes it. The gene calls are TRBV13-3 and TRBJ2-4; TRBD2 agrees at 11 bases. This CDR3 region has 16 residues. The germline gives CDR1 NNHDY, CDR2 SYVADS. V was pared by 7 bases and J by 1 base, with 8 bases of the junction left unmatched. Partial CDR3 DNA: TGTGCCAGCTCCACCGGGACTGGGGGTGGTCAAAACACCTTGTAC. Translating gives CASSTGTGGGQNTLY. The entire CDR3 protein reads CASSTGTGGGQNTLYF.

This clone is a singleton in its sample. These gene names are mouse names. The CDR3 end is not reached by the read, which stops 1 residue before it; the germline J gene fills it in. The rearrangement links TRBV13-2 to TRBJ2-1, with TRBD2 matching over 7 bases. The germline gives CDR1 NNHNN, CDR2 SYGAGS (reference sequence). With V trimmed by 0 bases and J by 7 bases, 4 bases remained unmatched. The CDR3 covers 14 residues. The covered CDR3 bases are TGTGCCAGCGGTGATGTGGGGGGAGAGGCTGAGCAGTTC. Translation gives CASGDVGGEAEQF. The CDR3 in its entirety is CASGDVGGEAEQFF.

On this clone itself: Gene names denote mouse genes. The CDR3 extends 1 residue past the end of the read, so its final part is completed from the germline J gene. V gene TRBV4 combines with J gene TRBJ2-1, with 7 positions matching TRBD1. The germline V gene has CDR1 LGHDT and CDR2 YNNKQL (reference sequence). Germline trimming cut 6 bases from V and 1 base from J; bases unmatched to any gene: 0. CDR3 length equals 13 residues. CDR3 region: CASRGQNYAEQFF. The part of the CDR3 DNA that was read is TGTGCCAGCAGGGGACAGAACTATGCTGAGCAGTTC. The whole variable domain, remainder taken from reference TRBV4 and TRBJ2-1, is ETAVFQTPNYHVTQVGNEVSFNCKQTLGHDTMYWYKQDSKKLLKIMFSYNNKQLIVNETVPRRFSPQSSDKAHLNLRIKSVEPEDSAVYLCASRGQNYAEQFFGPGTRLTVL.

Concerning this clone itself: Mouse gene names and germline throughout. The read terminates 1 residue ahead of where the CDR3 ends, so the germline J gene completes it. The V and J genes are TRBV19 and TRBJ2-3, with 13 bases identical to TRBD2. Germline V gene sequence: CDR1 FNHDT, CDR2 SITEND (reference sequence). The CDR3 runs 15 residues. The V and J ends lost 4 bases and 3 bases, in that order; junction bases with no gene match: 2. The CDR3 DNA, read in part, is TGTGCCAGCAGTGGACTGGGGGGGCGCGCAGAAACGCTGTAT. Amino acids: CASSGLGGRAETLY. In full, the CDR3 is CASSGLGGRAETLYF.

In the case of this clone: Gene names are mouse gene names. CDR3 region: CASGAGLGGFAEQFF. The covered CDR3 bases are TGTGCCAGCGGTGCTGGACTGGGGGGTTTTGCTGAGCAGTTC. The rearrangement uses TRBV13-2 and TRBJ2-1, with 11 nucleotides matching TRBD2. The CDR3 end lies 1 residue beyond the end of the read and is filled in from the germline J gene. There are 15 residues in the CDR3. CDR1 and CDR2 (germline): NNHNN, SYGAGS (reference sequence). With V trimmed by 3 bases and J by 6 bases, 5 bases remained unmatched.

There are a few counts of this clone. These gene names are mouse names. The read comes to an end 1 residue before the CDR3 does, leaving the germline J gene to fill in the end. This rearrangement joins TRBV29 to TRBJ2-5; 11 nucleotides agree with TRBD1. Germline CDR1 reads MSHET; CDR2 reads SYDVDS. The J segment lost 4 bases and the V segment lost 5 bases, leaving 5 bases of the junction unmatched. The CDR3 runs 15 residues. The CDR3 DNA, read in part, is TGTGCTAGCAGTGCCCCGGGACAGGGGGAAGACACCCAGTAC. Amino acids: CASSAPGQGEDTQY. The entire CDR3 is CASSAPGQGEDTQYF.

This clone was seen a few times. Each gene name is a mouse one. The DNA ends 1 residue before the CDR3 does, and the rest of the CDR3 is filled in from the germline J gene. V and J are TRBV1 and TRBJ1-5, with 11 positions matching TRBD1. The length of the CDR3 is 14 residues. Germline CDR1 reads NSQYPW; CDR2 reads LRSPGD (reference sequence). V shed 4 bases and J 7 bases; nucleotides not matched to a gene: 3. The CDR3 sequence: CTCSGRDRGQAPLF. Incomplete CDR3 DNA: TGCACCTGCAGTGGCCGGGACAGGGGGCAGGCTCCGCTT.

This clone was recorded a few times. All gene names here are mouse names. The read comes to an end 1 residue before the CDR3 does, leaving the germline J gene to fill in the end. The rearrangement uses TRBV5 and TRBJ2-7; 11 bases are shared with TRBD2. Unmatched junction bases numbered 7, after V lost 0 bases and J lost 6 bases. Germline V gives CDR1 LGHNA, CDR2 YNLKQL (reference sequence). The CDR3 is made up of 16 amino acids. CDR3 protein: CASSQDERGLGVEQYF. The sequenced CDR3 bases are TGTGCCAGCAGCCAAGATGAGAGGGGACTGGGGGTTGAACAGTAC.

In the case of this clone: Each gene name is a mouse one. The CDR3 sequence is CASRTGGAGAETLYF. The sequenced part of the CDR3 DNA is TGTGCCAGCAGGACTGGGGGGGCGGGTGCAGAAACGCTGTAT. J is TRBJ2-3 and V is TRBV19; 12 nucleotides line up with TRBD2. The read falls 1 residue short of the CDR3 end, and the missing part is taken from the germline J gene. Losses at the gene ends were 5 bases for V and 1 base for J; bases not matched to a gene: 2. This CDR3 comprises 15 residues. The germline CDR1 and CDR2 sequences are FNHDT and SITEND (reference sequence).

With respect to this clone: Mouse names are used for the genes. The DNA ends 1 residue before the CDR3 does, and the rest of the CDR3 is filled in from the germline J gene. The V call is TRBV29, the J call TRBJ2-2, with D tentatively TRBD2 (7 bases). The V end was cut by 4 bases, the J end by 3 bases, with 9 bases between. Germline assignment: CDR1 MSHET and CDR2 SYDVDS. CDR3 size: 14 residues. The part of the CDR3 DNA that was read is TGTGCTAGCAGTTGGGGGGCCGACACCGGGCAGCTCTAC. The encoded protein is CASSWGADTGQLY. The whole CDR3 sequence is CASSWGADTGQLYF. The whole variable domain, filled in from reference TRBV29 and TRBJ2-2, reads DMKVTQMPRYLIKRMGENVLLECGQDMSHETMYWYRQDPGLGLQLIYISYDVDSNSEGDIPKGYRVSRKKREHFSLILDSAKTNQTSVYFCASSWGADTGQLYFGEGSKLTVL.

Turning to this clone: Genes and germline are mouse. The missing CDR3 end, 1 residue past where the read stops, is filled in from the germline J gene. The V call is TRBV5, the J call TRBJ2-3, with 8 bases that match TRBD1. The germline V gene has CDR1 LGHNA and CDR2 YNLKQL (reference sequence). Trimming at V came to 0 bases and at J to 1 base, leaving 6 bases not matched to a gene. The CDR3 runs to 17 residues. CDR3 region: CASSQERPGGGAETLYF. The part of the CDR3 DNA that was read is TGTGCCAGCAGCCAAGAGAGGCCAGGGGGCGGTGCAGAAACGCTGTAT.

Details on this clone: Gene names denote mouse genes. The read terminates 1 residue before the CDR3 end, so the remaining end is supplied by the germline J gene. The chain employs TRBV3 and TRBJ2-2; D possibly uses TRBD1 or TRBD2 (5 bases each). Deletions cut 1 base from V and 2 bases from J, with 8 bases between. The CDR3 has 15 residues. Per the germline V gene, CDR1 is SNHLY and CDR2 is FYNGKV (reference sequence). CDR3 sequence: CASSLDRDNTGQLYF. CDR3 DNA (partial): TGTGCCAGCAGCTTAGATCGGGACAACACCGGGCAGCTCTAC.

As for this clone: The gene names here belong to mouse. With the read ending 1 residue before the CDR3 end, the germline J gene is used to fill in that end. This chain connects TRBV14 to TRBJ1-1, with D possibly TRBD1 on 5 matching bases. Per germline, CDR1 SGHDT and CDR2 FRDEAV. The germline V and J ends were trimmed by 5 bases and 3 bases, with 5 bases remaining between them. CDR3 length: 11 residues. CDR3 loop: CASRGDTEVFF. The DNA read from the CDR3 is TGTGCCAGCAGAGGGGACACAGAAGTCTTC.